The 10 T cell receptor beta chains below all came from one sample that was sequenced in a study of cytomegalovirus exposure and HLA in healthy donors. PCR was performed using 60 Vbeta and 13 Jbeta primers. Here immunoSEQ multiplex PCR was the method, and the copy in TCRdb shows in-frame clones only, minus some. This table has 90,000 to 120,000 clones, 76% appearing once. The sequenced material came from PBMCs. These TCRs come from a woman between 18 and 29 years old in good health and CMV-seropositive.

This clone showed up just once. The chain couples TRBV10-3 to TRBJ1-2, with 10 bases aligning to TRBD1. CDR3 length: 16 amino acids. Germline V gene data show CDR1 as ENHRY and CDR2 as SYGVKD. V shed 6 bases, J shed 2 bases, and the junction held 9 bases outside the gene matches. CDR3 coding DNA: TGTGCCATCAGAGACTCCGGGACAGGGGTGAACTATGGCTACACCTTC. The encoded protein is CAIRDSGTGVNYGYTF.

The CDR3 reads CASSYSLGSGVYNEQFF. CDR3 nucleotide sequence: TGTGCCAGCAGCTACTCTCTGGGGAGCGGGGTCTACAATGAGCAGTTCTTC. This sequence joins TRBV9 and TRBJ2-1, with 7 bases identical to TRBD2. The CDR3 loop spans 17 amino acids. Looked up from germline, CDR1 is SGDLS and CDR2 is YYNGEE. The ends lost 4 bases at V and 3 bases at J; junction bases unmatched: 13.

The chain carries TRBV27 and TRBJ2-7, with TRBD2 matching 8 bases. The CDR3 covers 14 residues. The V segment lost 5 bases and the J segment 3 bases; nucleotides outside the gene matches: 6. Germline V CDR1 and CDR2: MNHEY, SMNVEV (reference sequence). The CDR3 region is CASSGAGGYYEQYF. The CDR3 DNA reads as TGTGCCAGCAGTGGGGCGGGAGGATACTACGAGCAGTACTTC.

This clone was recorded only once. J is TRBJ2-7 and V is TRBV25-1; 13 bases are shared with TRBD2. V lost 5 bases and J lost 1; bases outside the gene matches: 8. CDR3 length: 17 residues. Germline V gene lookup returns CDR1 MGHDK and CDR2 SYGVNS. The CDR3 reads CASSPQTSGRASYEQYF. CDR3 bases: TGTGCCAGCAGTCCTCAAACTAGCGGGAGGGCTTCCTACGAGCAGTACTTC.

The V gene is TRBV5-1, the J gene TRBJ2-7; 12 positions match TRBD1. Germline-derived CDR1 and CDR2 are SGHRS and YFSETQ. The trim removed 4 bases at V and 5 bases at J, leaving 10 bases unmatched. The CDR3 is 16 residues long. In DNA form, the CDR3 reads TGCGCCAGCAGCAAGGGACAGGGGGCCAATCCCAACGAGCAGTACTTC. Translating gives CASSKGQGANPNEQYF.

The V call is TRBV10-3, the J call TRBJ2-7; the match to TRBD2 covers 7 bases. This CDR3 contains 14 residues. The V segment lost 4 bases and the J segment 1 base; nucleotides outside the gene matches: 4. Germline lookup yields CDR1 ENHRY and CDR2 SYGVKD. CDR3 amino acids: CAISVLAESYEQYF. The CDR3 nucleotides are TGTGCCATCAGTGTGCTAGCGGAGTCCTACGAGCAGTACTTC.

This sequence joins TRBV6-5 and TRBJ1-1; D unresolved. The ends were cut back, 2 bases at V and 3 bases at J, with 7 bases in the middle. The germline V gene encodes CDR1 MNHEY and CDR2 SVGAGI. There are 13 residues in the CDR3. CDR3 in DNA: TGTGCCAGCAGTTACCAGAAGTACACTGAAGCTTTCTTT. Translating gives CASSYQKYTEAFF.

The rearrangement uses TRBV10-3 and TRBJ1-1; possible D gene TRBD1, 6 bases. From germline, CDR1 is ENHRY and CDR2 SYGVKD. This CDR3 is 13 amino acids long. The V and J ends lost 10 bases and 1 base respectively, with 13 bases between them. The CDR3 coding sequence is TGTGCCACCAGACAGGAAGCGAACACTGAAGCTTTCTTT. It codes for CATRQEANTEAFF.

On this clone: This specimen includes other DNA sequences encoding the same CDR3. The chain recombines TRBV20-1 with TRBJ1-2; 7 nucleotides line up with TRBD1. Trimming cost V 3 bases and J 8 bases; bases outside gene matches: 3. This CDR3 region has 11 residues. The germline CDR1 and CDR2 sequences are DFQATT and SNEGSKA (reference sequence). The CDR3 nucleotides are TGCAGTGCTAGGACAGGGACCGGCTACACCTTC. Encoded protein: CSARTGTGYTF.

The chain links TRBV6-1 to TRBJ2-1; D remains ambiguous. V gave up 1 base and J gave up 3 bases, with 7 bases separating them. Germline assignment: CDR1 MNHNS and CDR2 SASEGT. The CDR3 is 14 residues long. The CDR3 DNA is TGTGCCAGCAGTGAAGGCCGGTACTACAATGAGCAGTTCTTC. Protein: CASSEGRYYNEQFF.